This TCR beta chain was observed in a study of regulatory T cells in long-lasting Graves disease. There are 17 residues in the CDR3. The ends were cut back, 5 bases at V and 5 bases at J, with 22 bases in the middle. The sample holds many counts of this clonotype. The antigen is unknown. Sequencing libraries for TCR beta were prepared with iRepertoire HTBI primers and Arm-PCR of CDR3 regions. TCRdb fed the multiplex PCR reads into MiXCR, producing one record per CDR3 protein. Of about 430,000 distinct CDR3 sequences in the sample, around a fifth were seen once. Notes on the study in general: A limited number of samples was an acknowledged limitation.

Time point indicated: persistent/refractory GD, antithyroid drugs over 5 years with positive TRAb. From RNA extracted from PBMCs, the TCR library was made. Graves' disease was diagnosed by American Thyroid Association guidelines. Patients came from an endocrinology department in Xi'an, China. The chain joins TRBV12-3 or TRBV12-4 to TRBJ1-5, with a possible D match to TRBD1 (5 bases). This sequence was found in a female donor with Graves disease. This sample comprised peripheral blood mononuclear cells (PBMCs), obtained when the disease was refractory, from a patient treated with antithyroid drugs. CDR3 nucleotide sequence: TGTGCCAGCAGTCCCCAGCCGGGGACCATTTTCGATCAGCCCCAGCATTTT. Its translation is CASSPQPGTIFDQPQHF.